One and the same sample provided the 14 T cell receptor beta chains below, sequenced in a study of CD8+CD57+ T cells in acquired aplastic anemia. Researchers used genomic DNA as the template to profile TCR beta VDJ and CDR3. TCRdb processed the reads anew with MiXCR; each CDR3 protein has one entry. Found here are 150,000 to 200,000 distinct CDR3 sequences, less than 65% of them singletons; the top ten hold around 46%. Source material: sorted CD4+, CD8+, or CD8+CD57+ T cells (not recorded which) from PBMCs. Receptors were obtained from a human donor with severe aplastic anemia or a healthy control (not recorded which).

CDR3 in DNA: TGCAGTGCCTTTCCCGGGGACAGGGGAGGAAAGGCAGAGACCCAGTACTTC. Translating gives CSAFPGDRGGKAETQYF. The chain carries TRBV20-1 and TRBJ2-5, with 10 positions matching TRBD1. Trimming at V came to 6 bases and at J to 4 bases, leaving 17 bases not matched to a gene. CDR3 length equals 17 residues. Germline CDR1 and CDR2: DFQATT and SNEGSKA (reference sequence).

A few counts support this clonotype. The J gene is TRBJ2-6, the V gene TRBV12-3 or TRBV12-4; 11 bases are a match to TRBD1. CDR3 length equals 17 residues. J gave up 9 bases and V 1 base, and 8 bases lay outside the gene matches. CDR3 sequence reads: CASSLGTGGVRVNVLTF. The CDR3 DNA reads as TGTGCCAGCAGTTTAGGGACAGGGGGCGTTAGGGTCAACGTCCTGACTTTC.

This clonotype was detected once. This may be a read error, as it is one base from a much larger clone. This CDR3 fails to terminate in the conserved phenylalanine or tryptophan, so it likely reflects a read error. The J gene is TRBJ2-1, the V gene TRBV30; possibly TRBD2 for D (7 bases). The CDR3 runs 13 residues. The germline V and J ends were trimmed by 4 bases and 9 bases, with 16 bases remaining between them. CDR1 and CDR2 from the germline V gene are GTSNPN and SVGIG (reference sequence). In DNA, the CDR3 is TGTGCCTGGACGTGGGGGGGGGCAGGTGAGCAGTTCTCC. Its protein is CAWTWGGAGEQFS.

V usage is TRBV29-1 and J usage is TRBJ1-1; no definite D call. The V end lost 4 bases, the J end lost 7 bases, and 7 bases lay between the germline ends. This CDR3 has 10 residues. Germline V gives CDR1 SQVTM, CDR2 ANQGSEA. The CDR3 loop reads CSVGGIEAFF. CDR3 in DNA: TGCAGCGTTGGCGGAATTGAAGCTTTCTTT.

In regard to this clonotype: This is likely a read error, given that the CDR3 carries no conserved phenylalanine or tryptophan at its end. Because the CDR3's place on the DNA is in doubt, the DNA is left out and the CDR3 is given as listed by TCRdb. The chain couples TRBV7-2 to TRBJ2-2; the table's TRBD2 call for D was not verified on the DNA. Germline values: CDR1 SGHTA, CDR2 FQGNSA. Inclusive of both ends, the CDR3 amounts to 10 amino acids. Here the CDR3 reads CASSGRGGGA.

V and J are TRBV7-8 and TRBJ2-1; the match to TRBD2 covers 13 bases. The V segment lost 5 bases and the J segment 5 bases; nucleotides outside the gene matches: 6. The length of the CDR3 is 16 residues. In germline, CDR1 is SGHVS, CDR2 FQNEAQ. Written as DNA, the CDR3 is TGTGCCAGCAGCCCAACTAGCGGGGGGGCACACAATGAGCAGTTCTTC. It translates to CASSPTSGGAHNEQFF.

This chain connects TRBV5-6 to TRBJ2-7; the D is unclear. V shed 1 base and J shed 0 bases, with 5 bases lying between them. This CDR3 comprises 13 residues. Germline assignment: CDR1 SGHDT and CDR2 YYEEEE. CDR3 bases: TGTGCCAGCAGCTTGCAGAGCTCCTACGAGCAGTACTTC. Translated, it gives CASSLQSSYEQYF.

The V call is TRBV20-1, the J call TRBJ2-7; D is tentatively TRBD1 or TRBD2 (5 bases each). CDR1 and CDR2 from the germline V gene are DFQATT and SNEGSKA (reference sequence). V gave up 6 bases and J gave up 3 bases, with 15 bases separating them. This CDR3 comprises 13 residues. The CDR3 DNA reads TGCAGTGCCCAGACAGCGGAACTCTACGAGCAGTACTTC. Translating gives CSAQTAELYEQYF.

A single count supports this clonotype. The CDR3 nucleotides are TGCGCCAGCAGCTTGGTGTGGTCAAAAGAGACCCAGTACTTC. Its translation: CASSLVWSKETQYF. This chain connects TRBV5-1 to TRBJ2-5, with D unclear. V gave up 0 bases and J gave up 3 bases, with 9 bases separating them. This CDR3 has 14 residues. In germline, CDR1 is SGHRS, CDR2 YFSETQ.

On this clonotype: It may be a read error: a sequence one base away is much more abundant. The V gene is TRBV12-3 or TRBV12-4, the J gene TRBJ1-1; D is possibly TRBD1 (5 bases). CDR3 length: 13 residues. V lost 6 bases and J lost 4, with 12 bases in between. DNA of the CDR3: TGTGCCAGCAGAACCGACAGAAGCACTGAAGCTTTCTTT. This sequence encodes CASRTDRSTEAFF.

The V gene is TRBV7-9, the J gene TRBJ2-5; the match to TRBD1 covers 9 bases. The CDR3 covers 15 residues. V lost 5 bases, J lost 5 bases, and 9 bases stayed unmatched. CDR1 SEHNR and CDR2 FQNEAQ come from the germline V gene (reference sequence). CDR3 coding DNA: TGTGCCAGCAGCCCCGGGGACAGGGTATCGGAGACCCAGTACTTC. Its protein product is CASSPGDRVSETQYF.

This clonotype was counted once. V gene TRBV19 combines with J gene TRBJ1-1; the match to TRBD1 covers 8 bases. Per the germline V gene, CDR1 is LNHDA and CDR2 is SQIVND (reference sequence). V was clipped by 5 bases and J by 3 bases; unmatched bases: 14. The CDR3 extends over 17 amino acids. The CDR3 is CASSPRTAGGRDTEAFF. The CDR3 region has the DNA TGTGCCAGTAGTCCAAGAACCGCAGGGGGCAGAGACACTGAAGCTTTCTTT.

This clonotype was detected a few times. The V gene is TRBV30, the J gene TRBJ2-3, with D unclear. The V gene lost 0 bases and the J gene lost 0 bases, with 10 bases spanning the gap. This CDR3 is built from 15 residues. CDR1 is GTSNPN, CDR2 SVGIG, per germline (reference sequence). The DNA for the CDR3 is TGTGCCTGGAGTGTAGAGCCCCGAAGCACAGATACGCAGTATTTT. Amino acids: CAWSVEPRSTDTQYF. Full variable domain (remainder filled in from reference TRBV30 and TRBJ2-3): SQTIHQWPATLVQPVGSPLSLECTVEGTSNPNLYWYRQAAGRGLQLLFYSVGIGQISSEVPQNLSASRPQDRQFILSSKKLLLSDSGFYLCAWSVEPRSTDTQYFGPGTRLTVL.

The V and J genes are TRBV7-9 and TRBJ2-1, with a weak D call TRBD1 (6 bases). CDR3 size: 16 residues. V lost 5 bases to trimming and J lost 0 bases, with 14 bases between them. CDR1 is SEHNR, CDR2 FQNEAQ, per germline (reference sequence). This CDR3 is CASSITGHYSYNEQFF. The DNA of the CDR3 is TGTGCCAGCAGCATAACGGGACACTACTCCTACAATGAGCAGTTCTTC.